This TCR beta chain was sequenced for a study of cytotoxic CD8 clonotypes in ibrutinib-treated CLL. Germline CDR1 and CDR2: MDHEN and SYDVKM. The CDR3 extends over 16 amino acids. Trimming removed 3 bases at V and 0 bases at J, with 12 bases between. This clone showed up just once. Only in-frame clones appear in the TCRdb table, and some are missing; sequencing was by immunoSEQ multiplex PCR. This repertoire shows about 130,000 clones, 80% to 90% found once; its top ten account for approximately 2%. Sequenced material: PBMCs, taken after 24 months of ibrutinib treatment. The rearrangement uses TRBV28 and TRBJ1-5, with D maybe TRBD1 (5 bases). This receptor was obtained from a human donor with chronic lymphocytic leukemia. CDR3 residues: CASSLGGGYSNQPQHF. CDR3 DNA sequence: TGTGCCAGCAGTTTGGGGGGGGGTTATAGCAATCAGCCCCAGCATTTT.